These 4 T cell receptor beta chains were all obtained from the same sample, sequenced in a study of cytomegalovirus exposure and HLA in healthy donors. A multiplex PCR was run with 60 Vbeta primers and 13 Jbeta primers. Method: immunoSEQ multiplex PCR; TCRdb's copy keeps in-frame clones and lacks some. Among 200,000 to 250,000 clones, around 81% were seen once, and the ten largest hold roughly 7.4%. Specimen: PBMCs. The receptors derive from a woman aged 55-70 years in good health and CMV-seropositive.

This clone turned up a few times. This chain uses TRBV19 with TRBJ1-5; D gene unclear. V was pared by 5 bases and J by 0 bases, with 11 bases between. This CDR3 is 15 amino acids long. Looked up from germline, CDR1 is LNHDA and CDR2 is SQIVND (reference sequence). The CDR3: CASSEGGGSNQPQHF. The CDR3 nucleotides read TGTGCCAGTAGTGAGGGTGGAGGTAGCAATCAGCCCCAGCATTTT.

The chain recombines TRBV6-1 with TRBJ1-5; 9 nucleotides agree with TRBD1. Germline CDR1 MNHNS, CDR2 SASEGT. Trimming took 4 bases from V and 8 from J; bases not matched to a gene: 12. This CDR3 has 16 residues. The CDR3 sequence is CASSADRGFGRKPQHF. The CDR3, as DNA: TGTGCCAGCAGTGCGGACAGGGGCTTTGGGAGAAAGCCCCAGCATTTT.

V usage is TRBV7-2 and J usage is TRBJ2-1, with 7 positions matching TRBD2. The CDR3 has 14 residues. With 3 bases clipped from V and 10 bases from J, the junction kept 9 bases outside the gene matches. CDR1 SGHTA and CDR2 FQGNSA come from the germline V gene. The CDR3 region has the DNA TGTGCCAGCAGCTTCGGGGGAGGGAACCGGGAGCAGTTCTTC. Translated, it gives CASSFGGGNREQFF.

This rearrangement joins TRBV15 to TRBJ2-7, with 9 nucleotides matching TRBD1. CDR1 is LNHNV, CDR2 YYDKDF, per germline (reference sequence). V shed 0 bases, J shed 5 bases, and the junction held 11 bases outside the gene matches. This CDR3 contains 17 residues. DNA of the CDR3: TGTGCCACCAGCAGAGATCTCATCCGGGACAGGGTACACGAGCAGTACTTC. It specifies CATSRDLIRDRVHEQYF.